This T cell receptor (beta chain) originates from a study of early stage breast cancer tumors. About the research overall: Most invasive tumors, about 80% of the 16, were ER+/PR+/HER2-. Among around 12 ER+/PR+/HER2- tumors, eight were ductal, four lobular.

Study outcomes and limitations: Enriched TCRB sequences shared across patients were mostly commonly generated sequences. Bulk DNA sequencing of unsorted cells missed chain pairing and markers.

The method was immunoSEQ multiplex PCR; TCRdb's version includes in-frame clones alone and lacks a portion of them. The sample holds about 48,000 clones, around 83% seen once. Trimming removed 0 bases at V and 6 bases at J, with 5 bases between. The CDR3 covers 12 residues. CDR1 SGHRS and CDR2 YFSETQ come from the germline V gene. This clone was recorded only once. Its antigen is unidentified. The sample taken for sequencing was blood. This chain links TRBV5-1 with TRBJ2-3; D is ambiguous. The sequence was collected from a person aged 45-60 years with breast cancer. CDR3 nucleotide sequence: TGCGCCAGCAGCTTGGGAGAGGATACGCAGTATTTT. Its protein is CASSLGEDTQYF.